The clone carrying this T cell receptor (beta chain) was seen more than once but under ten times. Its antigen is not identified. TCRdb re-derived calls from the RT-PCR reads in MiXCR, one entry per CDR3 protein. The sample lists around 200,000 distinct CDR3 sequences; approximately 15% were seen once. This CDR3 region has 16 residues. Trimming cost V 4 bases and J 2 bases, with 18 bases left between them. Germline V gene data show CDR1 as KGHSH and CDR2 as LQKENI. These data are taken from a study of response to subunit inactivated influenza vaccine. General study findings and limits: The authors suggested that every seasonal influenza vaccination recruits few new T cells.

The chain combines TRBV18 with TRBJ2-7, with D hard to call. Sequences were derived from CD8+ T cells sorted from PBMCs, sampled about 5 days after vaccination. The source of this sequence is a man aged 50-60 years who received an inactivated influenza vaccine. CDR3 in amino acids: CASSLLGPEIPYEQYF. In nucleotides, the CDR3 is TGTGCCAGCTCACTCCTCGGGCCGGAGATCCCCTACGAGCAGTACTTC. The variable domain in full, with the rest retrieved from reference TRBV18 and TRBJ2-7, is NAGVMQNPRHLVRRRGQEARLRCSPMKGHSHVYWYRQLPEEGLKFMVYLQKENIIDESGMPKERFSAEFPKEGPSILRIQQVVRGDSAAYFCASSLLGPEIPYEQYFGPGTRLTVT.